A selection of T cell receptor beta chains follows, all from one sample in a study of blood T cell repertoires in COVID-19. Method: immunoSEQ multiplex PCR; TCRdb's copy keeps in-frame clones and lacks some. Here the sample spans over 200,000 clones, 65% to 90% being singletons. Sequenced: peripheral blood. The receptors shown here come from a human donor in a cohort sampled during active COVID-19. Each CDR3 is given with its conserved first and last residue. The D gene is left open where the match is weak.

CARTRASEAREQYF,14,TRBJ2-7,TRBV28,-
CAWSQDREQFF,11,TRBJ2-1,TRBV30,-
CASSYSTGFQPQHF,14,TRBJ1-5,TRBV6-2/TRBV6-3,-
CASSSTGRSYEQYF,14,TRBJ2-7,TRBV28,TRBD1
CASSAETGGAYNEQFF,16,TRBJ2-1,TRBV9,TRBD1
CASSWSLSLTQAFF,14,TRBJ1-1,TRBV28,-
CASSRVGRGYEQYF,14,TRBJ2-7,TRBV5-6,-
CASSYPGSSSYNEQFF,16,TRBJ2-1,TRBV6-2/TRBV6-3,-
CASSYMTGGAGANVLTF,17,TRBJ2-6,TRBV28,TRBD1
CASSPTGPSPLHF,13,TRBJ1-6,TRBV5-1,TRBD1
CASSFPGQDPYEQYF,15,TRBJ2-7,TRBV27,TRBD1
CASSLSSGNTIYF,13,TRBJ1-3,TRBV6-5,-
CASSPGTSRYTQYF,14,TRBJ2-3,TRBV5-1,TRBD2
CASSQGTRFEQYF,13,TRBJ2-7,TRBV3-1/TRBV3-2,TRBD2
CASSVRGPGANVLTF,15,TRBJ2-6,TRBV9,-
CASSLASGNEQFF,13,TRBJ2-1,TRBV5-1,-
CASPRGRPTGSGNTIYF,17,TRBJ1-3,TRBV6-4,-
CASSEGRVGSYTF,13,TRBJ1-2,TRBV2,-
CASSPIFGVGDTEAFF,16,TRBJ1-1,TRBV27,-
CATSDIGDSNQPQHF,15,TRBJ1-5,TRBV24-1,-
CATSDGRGTPIYGYTF,16,TRBJ1-2,TRBV24-1,TRBD1
CASSLRLAGGTDTQYF,16,TRBJ2-3,TRBV7-3,TRBD2
CASSPHLTGVQGTGELFF,18,TRBJ2-2,TRBV5-1,TRBD1
CASSQVYGTEAFF,13,TRBJ1-1,TRBV4-1,-
CASSYGTGFIGANVLTF,17,TRBJ2-6,TRBV6-2/TRBV6-3,TRBD1
CASSRGREGTEAFF,14,TRBJ1-1,TRBV19,-
CASSVGQVDEQYF,13,TRBJ2-7,TRBV9,-
CASSERLADEQYF,13,TRBJ2-7,TRBV2,TRBD2
CASSFSDRGFYEQYF,15,TRBJ2-7,TRBV9,TRBD1
CASRLGRGGSNQPQHF,16,TRBJ1-5,TRBV12-2,-
CASSRTGGGGSPLHF,15,TRBJ1-6,TRBV5-6,TRBD1
CASSQGQIETLKKQYF,16,TRBJ2-7,TRBV7-2,-
CASSDGDRGGHEQYF,15,TRBJ2-7,TRBV6-1,TRBD1
CASSVGGLAGYNEQFF,16,TRBJ2-1,TRBV9,TRBD2
CAWSVRPGGTDTQYF,15,TRBJ2-3,TRBV30,TRBD2
CAWSRQGNQPQHF,13,TRBJ1-5,TRBV30,TRBD1
CASSLQGMNTEAFF,14,TRBJ1-1,TRBV27,-
CASSQVPGQGGTQYF,15,TRBJ2-5,TRBV3-1/TRBV3-2,TRBD1
CASSQGPDRNTEAFF,15,TRBJ1-1,TRBV4-3,-
CASSPRGLTPNYGYTF,16,TRBJ1-2,TRBV28,TRBD1
CASSLVLAGGFQFF,14,TRBJ2-1,TRBV7-9,TRBD2
CASSASGGSNTEAFF,15,TRBJ1-1,TRBV19,TRBD1
CASSPPFGLAGTDTQYF,17,TRBJ2-3,TRBV5-4,TRBD2
CASSLYGGRALDNEQFF,17,TRBJ2-1,TRBV7-3,TRBD2
CASSYRYEQYF,11,TRBJ2-7,TRBV6-5,-